This T cell receptor beta chain was observed in a study of blood T cell repertoires in COVID-19. On the study more broadly: In each case, the material was cDNA or gDNA derived from T cells, B-cell-depleted T cells, or PBMCs.

In the source study's methods: Amplification from reference gene primers served as the basis for estimated nucleated cell counts. Data came from immunoSEQ multiplex PCR; TCRdb stores just in-frame clones and leaves some out. The V and J calls and the clone size are those of that table, but D and trimming were determined from the DNA. This sample has around 300,000 clones, with 80% to 90% found just once. What was sequenced was peripheral blood. This clonotype was obtained from a woman in her 70s with acute or convalescent COVID-19.

Here the CDR3 DNA reads TGTGCTACAGATCGACAGGGGTTAGGCACTGAAGCTTTCTTT. Encoded protein: CATDRQGLGTEAFF. This chain joins TRBV19 and TRBJ1-1; 8 bases agree with TRBD1. The CDR3 is 14 amino acids. Germline V CDR1 and CDR2: LNHDA, SQIVND (reference sequence).